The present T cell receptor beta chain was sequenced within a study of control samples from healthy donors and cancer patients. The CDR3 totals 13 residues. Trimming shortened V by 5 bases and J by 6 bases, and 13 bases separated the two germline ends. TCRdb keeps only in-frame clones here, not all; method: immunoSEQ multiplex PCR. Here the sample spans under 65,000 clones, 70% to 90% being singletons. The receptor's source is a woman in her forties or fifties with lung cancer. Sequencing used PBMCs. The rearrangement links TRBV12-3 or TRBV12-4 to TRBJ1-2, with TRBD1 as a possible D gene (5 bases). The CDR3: CASSPGLKDGYTF. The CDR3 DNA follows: TGTGCCAGCAGTCCGGGGCTCAAGGATGGCTACACCTTC.